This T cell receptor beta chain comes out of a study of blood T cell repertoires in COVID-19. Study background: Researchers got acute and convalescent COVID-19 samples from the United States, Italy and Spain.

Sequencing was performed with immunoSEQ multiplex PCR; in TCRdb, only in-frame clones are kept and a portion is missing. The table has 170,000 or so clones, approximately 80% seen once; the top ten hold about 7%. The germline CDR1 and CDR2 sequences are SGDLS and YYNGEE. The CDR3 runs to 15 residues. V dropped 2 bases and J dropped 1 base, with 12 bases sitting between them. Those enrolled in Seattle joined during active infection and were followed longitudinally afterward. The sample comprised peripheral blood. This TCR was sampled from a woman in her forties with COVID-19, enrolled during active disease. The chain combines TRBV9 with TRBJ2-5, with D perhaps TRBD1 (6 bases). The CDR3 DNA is TGTGCCAGCAGCGTCCGCAGGGGTGTCCAAGAGACCCAGTACTTC. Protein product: CASSVRRGVQETQYF.